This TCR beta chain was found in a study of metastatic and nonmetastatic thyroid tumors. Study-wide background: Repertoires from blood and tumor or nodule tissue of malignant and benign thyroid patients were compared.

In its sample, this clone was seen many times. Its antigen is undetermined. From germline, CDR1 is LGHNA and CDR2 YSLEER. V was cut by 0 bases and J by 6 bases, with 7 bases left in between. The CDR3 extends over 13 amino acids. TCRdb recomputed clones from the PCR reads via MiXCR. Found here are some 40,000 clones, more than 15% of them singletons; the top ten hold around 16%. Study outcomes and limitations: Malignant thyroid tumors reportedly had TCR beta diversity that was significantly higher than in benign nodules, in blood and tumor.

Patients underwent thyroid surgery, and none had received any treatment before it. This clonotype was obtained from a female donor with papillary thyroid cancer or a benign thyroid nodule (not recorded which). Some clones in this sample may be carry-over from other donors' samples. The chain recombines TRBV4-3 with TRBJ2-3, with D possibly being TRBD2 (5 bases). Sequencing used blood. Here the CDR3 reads CASSQDRGDTQYF. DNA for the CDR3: TGCGCCAGCAGCCAAGACCGAGGGGATACGCAGTATTTT.